This TCR beta chain was retrieved from a study of T-cell memory formation after mild COVID-19. Study context: Among the donors, TCR clusters were largely specific to each donor.

Study-wide results and limits: Some SARS-CoV-2-responding clones were already detected in memory before infection. Second-wave clones peaking on day 37 lacked confirmed SARS-CoV-2 specificity.

This clonotype was observed at least ten times. The antigen is not known. TCRdb independently ran MiXCR on the 5' RACE reads; one entry per CDR3 protein. The sample consists of 350,000 to 500,000 distinct CDR3 sequences, about 25% of them appearing once. CDR1 LGHDT and CDR2 YNNKEL come from the germline V gene (reference sequence). The V gene lost 3 bases and the J gene lost 4 bases, with 4 bases spanning the gap. The CDR3 consists of 11 residues. The V gene is TRBV3-1, the J gene TRBJ2-7, with D unclear. The sample taken for sequencing was PBMCs or a T cell subset sorted from them (not recorded which). The source of this sequence is an adult woman who had mild COVID-19 (a few samples of this study predate the infection). Cell type and time point are not known. CDR3 nucleotides: TGTGCCAGCAGCCAGCGGTACGAGCAGTACTTC. This encodes CASSQRYEQYF.